The T cell receptor (beta chain) under discussion was sequenced for a study of control samples from healthy donors and cancer patients. TCRdb keeps only in-frame clones here, not all; method: immunoSEQ multiplex PCR. Seen in this sample are under 200,000 clones; the ten most common clones hold roughly 2%. V shed 4 bases and J 1 base; nucleotides not matched to a gene: 13. The CDR3 extends over 19 amino acids. Germline values: CDR1 LGHDT, CDR2 YNNKEL (reference sequence). Sequenced input: blood. The chain carries TRBV3-1 (or the pseudogene TRBV3-2) and TRBJ2-7; TRBD2 matches at 13 bases. This TCR was sampled from a woman aged 30 to 39 in good health. The CDR3 nucleotides read TGTGCCAGCAGCCCATCATTCTTAGGACTAGCGGGGGAATCCTACGAGCAGTACTTC. It yields the protein CASSPSFLGLAGESYEQYF.